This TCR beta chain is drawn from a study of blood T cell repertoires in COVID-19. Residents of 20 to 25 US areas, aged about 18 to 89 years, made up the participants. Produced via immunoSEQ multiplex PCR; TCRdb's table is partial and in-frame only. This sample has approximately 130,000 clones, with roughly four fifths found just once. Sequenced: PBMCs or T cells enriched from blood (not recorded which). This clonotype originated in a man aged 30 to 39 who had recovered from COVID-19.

The chain's CDR3 is CASSRTDIYGYTF. The CDR3 nucleotides are TGTGCCAGTAGTCGCACAGACATCTATGGCTACACCTTC. This chain joins TRBV19 and TRBJ1-2; the D is unclear. Germline CDR1 LNHDA, CDR2 SQIVND (reference sequence). The CDR3 is 13 amino acids. The V and J ends lost 5 bases and 4 bases respectively, with 11 bases between them.